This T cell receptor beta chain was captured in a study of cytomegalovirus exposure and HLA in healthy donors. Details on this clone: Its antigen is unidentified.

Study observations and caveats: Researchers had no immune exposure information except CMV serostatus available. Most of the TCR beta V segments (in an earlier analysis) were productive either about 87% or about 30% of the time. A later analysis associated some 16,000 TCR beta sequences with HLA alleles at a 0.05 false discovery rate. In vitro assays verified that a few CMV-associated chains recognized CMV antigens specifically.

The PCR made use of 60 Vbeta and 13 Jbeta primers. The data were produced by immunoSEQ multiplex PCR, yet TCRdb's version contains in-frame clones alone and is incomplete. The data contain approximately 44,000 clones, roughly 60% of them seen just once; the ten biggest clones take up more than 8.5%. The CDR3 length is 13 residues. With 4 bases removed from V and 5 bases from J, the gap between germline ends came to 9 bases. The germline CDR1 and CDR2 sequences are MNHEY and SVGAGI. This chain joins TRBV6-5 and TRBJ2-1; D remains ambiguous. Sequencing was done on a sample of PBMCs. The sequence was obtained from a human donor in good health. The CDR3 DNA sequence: TGTGCCAGCAGTTCGCGGAGCAACAATGAGCAGTTCTTC. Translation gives CASSSRSNNEQFF.